The entry below describes one T cell receptor (beta chain). Its antigen is currently unknown. Germline V gene lookup returns CDR1 MDHEN and CDR2 SYDVKM. This CDR3 is built from 13 residues. V gave up 9 bases and J gave up 4 bases, with 15 bases separating them. This entry comes from a study of graft-versus-host responses after intestinal transplantation. Clones were read by immunoSEQ multiplex PCR, and TCRdb kept only the in-frame ones, dropping some. The table includes about 78,000 clones, nearly 90% detected once. J is TRBJ2-5 and V is TRBV28; possible D gene TRBD1, 5 bases. The source material was unstimulated CD8+ T cells sorted from spleen or lymph node cells, sampled before transplant. The sequence came from a human donor who was the organ donor for an intestinal transplant. The CDR3 protein is CASGAEDRETQYF. The DNA for the CDR3 is TGTGCCAGTGGGGCCGAAGACCGAGAGACCCAGTACTTC.